The following is a T cell receptor (beta chain) sequence with its context. The antigen remains unidentified. The data were obtained in a study of CD8 T cells in cerebrospinal fluid in Alzheimer's disease. The germline V gene encodes CDR1 MDHEN and CDR2 SYDVKM. The length of the CDR3 is 15 residues. Reprocessing the 10x single-cell sequencing reads, TCRdb reports a single entry for every CDR3 protein and omits DNA. The table lists approximately 1,400 distinct CDR3 sequences, with approximately 20% in the top ten. Participants were all in good physical condition and free of acute infection. General study points: Patients with mild cognitive impairment or Alzheimer's disease had a larger top CSF clone percentage than controls.

Sequenced: cerebrospinal fluid. This sequence was found in a human donor with mild cognitive impairment. V is TRBV28 and J is TRBJ1-5; as DNA is missing, the TRBD1 call by TCRdb cannot be tested. The CDR3 here is CASSLIGEENQPQHF. Combining the CDR3 with reference TRBV28 and TRBJ1-5 gives the whole variable domain DVKVTQSSRYLVKRTGEKVFLECVQDMDHENMFWYRQDPGLGLRLIYFSYDVKMKEKGDIPEGYSVSREKKERFSLILESASTNQTSMYLCASSLIGEENQPQHFGDGTRLSIL.